This is a list of T cell receptor beta chains from one sample in a study of a mutant IDH1 vaccine in newly diagnosed glioma. The antigens for these receptors are not known. Sequencing was performed with immunoSEQ multiplex PCR; in TCRdb, only in-frame clones are kept and a portion is missing. The sample carries roughly 50,000 clones, 65% to 90% recorded once. This specimen was PBMCs, taken from a glioma patient whose treatment included an IDH1 peptide vaccine. These TCRs come from a woman aged 18-30 years with glioma. Some clones in this sample may be carry-over from other donors' samples. Both conserved end residues are part of each CDR3. D genes are given only for firm matches.

.,TRBV11-2,CASSLALAYNEQFF
.,TRBV7-3,CASSLRGEAFF
TRBD2,TRBV15,CATSRGYPSGSYNEQFF
TRBD2,TRBV6-1,CASSGGMGTDTQYF
TRBD1,TRBV6-1,CASSEATGGNEKLFF
.,TRBV10-1,CASSESGPPTEQYF
.,TRBV27,CASSLGPDTQYF
TRBD2,TRBV5-1,CASSPRRLAGVTNTGELFF
.,TRBV6-1,CASSEGQGTYGYTF
.,TRBV14,CASSLDAGELFF
TRBD1,TRBV5-1,CASSLSRGLGETQYF
.,TRBV7-2,CASSLSFPGDEQYF
TRBD1,TRBV2,CASRGGQSNQPQHF
.,TRBV6-1,CASKDTLSGNTIYF
.,TRBV7-7,CASSLETPVPGLPGLSYNEQFF
TRBD2,TRBV11-3,CASSPLTSGRAGADTQYF
TRBD2,TRBV6-6,CASRGRGWAGGGTQYF
.,TRBV2,CASSEVQGLYPEAFF
TRBD1,TRBV27,CASSLGTGSYEQYF
.,TRBV19,CASSRARGLNYGYTF
.,TRBV9,CASSVEGLAKTGELFF
.,TRBV5-5,CASAPGEGDTQYF
.,TRBV11-2,CASSLDLSRNYGYTF
.,TRBV4-3,CASSHGTGTLYEQYF
.,TRBV10-2,CATTCRRCTEAFF
.,TRBV6-5,CASSYLRSYGYTF
.,TRBV7-2,CASSSWTARTDTQYF
.,TRBV9,CASSVTPGTSSGNTIYF
.,TRBV6-5,CASSIRGNQPQHF
TRBD2,TRBV7-9,CASSSLSGRLREQYF
TRBD1,TRBV5-1,CASSLTPGQGDQPQHF
TRBD2,TRBV9,CASSVNGRATDTQYF
.,TRBV7-9,CASSSTDTQYF
.,TRBV19,CASSIADYNEQFF
.,TRBV7-9,CASSLALGSFYEQYF
.,TRBV7-9,CASSLEGSGNTIYF
.,TRBV19,CASSPNVPYGYTF
.,TRBV6-6,CASSYGTRKTSYEQYF
.,TRBV5-1,CASSLGGPHTGELFF
.,TRBV7-6,CASSLAGELFF
.,TRBV6-1,CASRVSEGGPYEQYF
TRBD1,TRBV27,CASSPQRTGFATEAFF
.,TRBV2,CASREVTEAFF
.,TRBV19,CASRQTLYGYTF
.,TRBV6-5,CASSRGDTEAFF
TRBD1,TRBV19,CASSVDRRQGTEAFF
TRBD1,TRBV5-4,CASSLGTGAGYTF
.,TRBV2,CASSEDRANTGELFF
TRBD1,TRBV30,CAWSLDRGRSYEQYF
TRBD2,TRBV7-9,CASSKLGTSGILLYEQYF